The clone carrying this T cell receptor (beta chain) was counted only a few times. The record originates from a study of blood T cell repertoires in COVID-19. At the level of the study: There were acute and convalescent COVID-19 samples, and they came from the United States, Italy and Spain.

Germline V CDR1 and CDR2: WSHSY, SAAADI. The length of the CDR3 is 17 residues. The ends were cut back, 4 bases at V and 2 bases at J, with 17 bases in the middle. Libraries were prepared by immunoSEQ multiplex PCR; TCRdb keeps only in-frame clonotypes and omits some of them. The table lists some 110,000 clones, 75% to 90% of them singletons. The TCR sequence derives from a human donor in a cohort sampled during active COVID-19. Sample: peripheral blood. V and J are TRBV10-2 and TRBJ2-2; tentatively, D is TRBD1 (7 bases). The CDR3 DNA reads TGCGCCAGCAGTGGGGGGGCAGGGGGTGGAAACACCGGGGAGCTGTTTTTT. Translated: CASSGGAGGGNTGELFF.